This TCR beta chain was documented in a study of spatial heterogeneity in lung cancer. Indicated time point: sample taken at primary tumor resection. The sequenced material consisted of unsorted whole RNA from tumor, nontumor lung or frozen PBMC. Germline V gene sequence: CDR1 MNHEY, CDR2 SVGAGI. The CDR3 is 13 residues long. Trimming left V 5 bases short and J 6 bases short, with 13 bases between. Via MiXCR, TCRdb re-called the 5' RACE reads, giving one row per CDR3 protein. The sample carries more than 60,000 distinct CDR3 sequences, 8% recorded once. This clonotype was recorded many times. The clonotype comes from a male donor with early-stage non-small cell lung cancer. The sample in question was PBMCs, obtained at surgery. This sequence joins TRBV6-5 and TRBJ1-1, with D unclear. The CDR3 reads CASSPPGVPEAFF. CDR3 coding DNA: TGTGCCAGCAGTCCCCCCGGGGTCCCTGAAGCTTTCTTT.